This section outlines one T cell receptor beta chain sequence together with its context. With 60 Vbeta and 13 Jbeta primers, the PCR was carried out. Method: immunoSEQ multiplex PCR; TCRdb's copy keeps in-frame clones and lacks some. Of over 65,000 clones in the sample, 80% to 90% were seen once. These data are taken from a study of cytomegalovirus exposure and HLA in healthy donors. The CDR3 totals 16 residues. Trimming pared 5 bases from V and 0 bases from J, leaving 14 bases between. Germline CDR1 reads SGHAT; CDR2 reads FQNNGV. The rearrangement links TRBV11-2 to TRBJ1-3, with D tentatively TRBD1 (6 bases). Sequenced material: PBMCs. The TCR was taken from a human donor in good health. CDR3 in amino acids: CASSLTTGSSGNTIYF. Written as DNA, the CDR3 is TGTGCCAGCAGCCTAACGACAGGAAGCTCTGGAAACACCATATATTTT.